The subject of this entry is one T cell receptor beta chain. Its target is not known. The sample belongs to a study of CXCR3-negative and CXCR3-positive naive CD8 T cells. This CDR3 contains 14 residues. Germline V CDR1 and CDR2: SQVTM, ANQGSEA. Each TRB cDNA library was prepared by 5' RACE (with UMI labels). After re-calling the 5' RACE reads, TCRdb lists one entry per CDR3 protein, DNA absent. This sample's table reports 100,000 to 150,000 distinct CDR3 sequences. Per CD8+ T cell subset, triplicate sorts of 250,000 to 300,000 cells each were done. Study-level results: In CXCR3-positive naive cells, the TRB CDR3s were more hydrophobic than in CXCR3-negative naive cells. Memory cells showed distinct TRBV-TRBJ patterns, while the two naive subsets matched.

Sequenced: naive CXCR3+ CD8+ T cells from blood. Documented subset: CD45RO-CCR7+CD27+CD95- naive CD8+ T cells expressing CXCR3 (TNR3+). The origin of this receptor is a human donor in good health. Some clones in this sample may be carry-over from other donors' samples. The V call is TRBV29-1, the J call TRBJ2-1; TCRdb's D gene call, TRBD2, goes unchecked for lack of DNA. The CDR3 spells CSVETSAFPNEQFF.